These 21 T cell receptor beta chains came from one sample sequenced in a study of identical twins. TCRdb processed the 5' RACE reads anew with MiXCR; each CDR3 protein has one entry. The repertoire consists of 200,000 to 250,000 distinct CDR3 sequences, with more than 6.5% occurring once and the leading ten covering just under 2%. These same data were also listed under a study on yellow fever vaccine responses in identical twins.

Sequencing used memory (CD45RO+) T cells sorted from blood. The source of these receptors is a woman aged 18 to 35 in good health.

This clonotype was seen a handful of times. The V gene is TRBV6-2 or TRBV6-3, the J gene TRBJ2-1; 9 bases are shared with TRBD2. CDR1 is MNHEY, CDR2 SVGEGT, per germline. This CDR3 has 17 amino acids. V shed 2 bases and J 5 bases; nucleotides not matched to a gene: 10. The CDR3 loop is CASSYPQGTSWDNEQFF. CDR3 bases: TGTGCCAGCAGTTACCCTCAGGGGACTAGCTGGGACAATGAGCAGTTCTTC.

This clonotype appeared many times. The rearrangement joins TRBV11-2 to TRBJ1-5, with D unclear. The length of the CDR3 is 14 residues. Germline CDR1 reads SGHAT; CDR2 reads FQNNGV. The V end was cut by 5 bases, the J end by 9 bases, with 17 bases between. CDR3 residues: CASSQTGTDSPQHF. The CDR3 nucleotides read TGTGCCAGCAGCCAGACCGGAACAGACTCGCCCCAGCATTTT.

The chain has TRBV7-2 and TRBJ2-7; D might be TRBD2 (5 bases). Germline V CDR1 and CDR2: SGHTA, FQGNSA. CDR3 length equals 15 residues. V was cut by 1 base and J by 3 bases, with 13 bases left in between. The CDR3 reads CASSLVPGVGYEQYF. The DNA of the CDR3 is TGTGCCAGCAGCTTAGTTCCCGGGGTTGGCTACGAGCAGTACTTC.

The chain links TRBV6-1 to TRBJ2-1; D is possibly TRBD1 (5 bases). The germline V and J ends were trimmed by 3 bases and 12 bases, with 12 bases remaining between them. Germline values: CDR1 MNHNS, CDR2 SASEGT. The CDR3 has 12 residues. The CDR3 is CASSDKGRLQFF. As DNA, the CDR3 is TGTGCCAGCAGTGATAAGGGGCGTTTGCAGTTCTTC.

The gene calls are TRBV6-1 and TRBJ2-5; D is possibly TRBD1 (5 bases). This CDR3 spans 16 amino acids. Trimming removed 0 bases at V and 0 bases at J, with 11 bases between. Germline assignment: CDR1 MNHNS and CDR2 SASEGT. This CDR3 reads CASSEAMGLYQETQYF. CDR3 nucleotide sequence: TGTGCCAGCAGTGAAGCGATGGGGCTGTACCAAGAGACCCAGTACTTC.

The rearrangement uses TRBV9 and TRBJ2-1, with 13 bases lining up with TRBD2. Per the germline V gene, CDR1 is SGDLS and CDR2 is YYNGEE. The CDR3 has 18 residues. Unmatched junction bases numbered 8, after V lost 5 bases and J lost 0 bases. The CDR3 DNA sequence: TGTGCCAGCAGTGCTCGACTAGCGGGGGGAAGCTCCTACAATGAGCAGTTCTTC. Amino acid sequence: CASSARLAGGSSYNEQFF.

This clonotype appeared a few times. Compared with germline, one end of the junction differs, possibly owing to a read error. This sequence joins TRBV11-2 and TRBJ2-1; D is uncertain. The CDR3 is 12 amino acids. Germline CDR1 and CDR2: SGHAT and FQNNGV. The CDR3 coding sequence is TGTGCCAGCAGCTTATCCTCCAATGAGCAGTTCTTC. Residues: CASSLSSNEQFF.

Ten or more counts support this clonotype. The rearrangement links TRBV5-1 to TRBJ1-1, with 10 bases lining up with TRBD1. From germline, CDR1 is SGHRS and CDR2 YFSETQ. J lost 6 bases, V lost 4 bases, and 9 bases had no gene match. The length of the CDR3 is 15 residues. CDR3 in amino acids: CASSPGGTGASEAFF. CDR3 nucleotide sequence: TGCGCCAGCAGCCCAGGCGGGACAGGGGCCTCTGAAGCTTTCTTT.

This rearrangement joins TRBV6-2 or TRBV6-3 to TRBJ1-5; D is perhaps TRBD1 (5 bases). CDR1 is MNHEY, CDR2 SVGEGT, per germline. This CDR3 has 15 residues. Trimming pared 6 bases from V and 7 bases from J, leaving 19 bases between. Written as DNA, the CDR3 is TGTGCCAGCAGCCTTCAAGGCCGGGGCGTCCAGCCCCAGCATTTT. Translation gives CASSLQGRGVQPQHF.

This rearrangement joins TRBV6-5 to TRBJ2-3; D is perhaps TRBD1 (6 bases). Trimming cost V 4 bases and J 7 bases, with 21 bases left between them. Germline lookup yields CDR1 MNHEY and CDR2 SVGAGI. The CDR3 runs to 16 residues. The CDR3 region is CASSLQGSRALNTQYF. CDR3 sequence (DNA): TGTGCCAGCAGTTTACAGGGTTCTAGGGCCCTGAATACGCAGTATTTT.

There are many counts of this clonotype. The rearrangement uses TRBV6-5 and TRBJ1-3; D remains ambiguous. The V end was cut by 2 bases, the J end by 0 bases, with 17 bases between. Germline lookup yields CDR1 MNHEY and CDR2 SVGAGI. The CDR3 spans 18 residues. CDR3 amino acids: CASSYRAPSSISGNTIYF. CDR3 nucleotide sequence: TGTGCCAGCAGTTACAGGGCTCCCTCCAGCATCTCTGGAAACACCATATATTTT.

This clonotype appeared a few times. In DNA, the CDR3 is TGTGCCAGCAGTTATCCTGACAGTTTCAATCAGCCCCAGCATTTT. Protein: CASSYPDSFNQPQHF. The J gene is TRBJ1-5, the V gene TRBV28; D possibly corresponds to TRBD1 (5 bases). Germline V gene data show CDR1 as MDHEN and CDR2 as SYDVKM. V was pared by 4 bases and J by 3 bases, with 13 bases between. This CDR3 contains 15 residues.

This clonotype was detected ten times or more. The J gene is TRBJ2-3, the V gene TRBV5-1; D not certain. Trimming stripped 0 bases from V and 2 bases from J, with 13 bases between. This CDR3 has 16 amino acids. Per the germline V gene, CDR1 is SGHRS and CDR2 is YFSETQ. The DNA for the CDR3 is TGCGCCAGCAGCTTGGGAACAGTTATTTCCACAGATACGCAGTATTTT. Amino acid sequence: CASSLGTVISTDTQYF.

This clonotype appeared a few times. This chain uses TRBV9 with TRBJ2-7; TRBD2 matches 10 bases. The CDR3 consists of 16 residues. The germline CDR1 and CDR2 sequences are SGDLS and YYNGEE. With V trimmed by 3 bases and J by 3 bases, 9 bases remained unmatched. CDR3 loop: CASSAGLAEKIYEQYF. CDR3 in DNA: TGTGCCAGCAGCGCCGGACTAGCGGAAAAGATCTACGAGCAGTACTTC.

This clonotype was counted at least ten times. The rearrangement links TRBV6-2 or TRBV6-3 to TRBJ2-1, with 10 bases lining up with TRBD2. V trimming: 8 bases; J trimming: 6 bases; junction bases outside the gene matches: 10. Germline values: CDR1 MNHEY, CDR2 SVGEGT. The CDR3 has 15 amino acids. This chain's CDR3 is CASLTSGTLPNEQFF. CDR3 coding DNA: TGTGCCAGCCTAACTAGCGGGACCCTCCCCAATGAGCAGTTCTTC.

This clonotype has ten or more counts. V gene TRBV29-1 combines with J gene TRBJ2-1; possibly TRBD1 or TRBD2 for D (5 bases each). V was clipped by 0 bases and J by 4 bases, with 19 bases between them. The CDR3 runs to 17 residues. The germline CDR1 and CDR2 sequences are SQVTM and ANQGSEA. CDR3 nucleotides: TGCAGCGTTGAAGATCCGGTCGACAGTGGGGGTTACAATGAGCAGTTCTTC. It yields the protein CSVEDPVDSGGYNEQFF.

In this sample, this clonotype turned up a few times. The junction differs from germline at one of its ends, possibly a read error. The V call is TRBV2, the J call TRBJ2-4; D gene uncertain. Germline CDR1 reads SNHLY; CDR2 reads FYNNEI. The CDR3 consists of 15 residues. CDR3 protein: CASLSQSVAKNIQSF. For the CDR3, the DNA is TGTGCCAGCCTAAGCCAAAGTGTAGCCAAAAACATTCAGTCCTTC.

This clonotype came up many times. The rearrangement uses TRBV3-1 and TRBJ1-6; 11 positions match TRBD1. This CDR3 is built from 16 residues. V lost 0 bases and J lost 9; bases outside the gene matches: 4. Germline CDR1 and CDR2: LGHDT and YNNKEL (reference sequence). This CDR3 is CASSQDWGTGGSPLHF. CDR3 coding DNA: TGTGCCAGCAGCCAAGATTGGGGGACAGGGGGTTCACCCCTCCACTTT.

This clonotype was detected many times. This chain links TRBV29-1 with TRBJ2-1; the D is unclear. Germline V lookup: CDR1 SQVTM, CDR2 ANQGSEA. The V and J ends lost 4 bases and 4 bases respectively, with 14 bases between them. The CDR3 is 14 amino acids. CDR3 sequence (DNA): TGCAGCGTTGTGTCTCGCGAACGGTACAATGAGCAGTTCTTC. Translation gives CSVVSRERYNEQFF.

This clonotype was recorded at least ten times. The rearrangement joins TRBV3-1 to TRBJ2-3; D could derive from TRBD1 or TRBD2 (5 bases each). Trimming cost V 0 bases and J 5 bases, with 15 bases left between them. Per germline, CDR1 LGHDT and CDR2 YNNKEL (reference sequence). CDR3 size: 16 residues. CDR3 coding DNA: TGTGCCAGCAGCCAAGATTGGGGCAGTGGGGGAGATACGCAGTATTTT. Its translation is CASSQDWGSGGDTQYF.

This clonotype was seen a handful of times. The gene calls are TRBV5-6 and TRBJ2-3; no reliable D call. This CDR3 region has 14 residues. Trimming pared 0 bases from V and 1 base from J, leaving 6 bases between. The germline V gene has CDR1 SGHDT and CDR2 YYEEEE. CDR3 DNA: TGTGCCAGCAGCTTGGCGGACGGCACAGATACGCAGTATTTT. This codes for CASSLADGTDTQYF.